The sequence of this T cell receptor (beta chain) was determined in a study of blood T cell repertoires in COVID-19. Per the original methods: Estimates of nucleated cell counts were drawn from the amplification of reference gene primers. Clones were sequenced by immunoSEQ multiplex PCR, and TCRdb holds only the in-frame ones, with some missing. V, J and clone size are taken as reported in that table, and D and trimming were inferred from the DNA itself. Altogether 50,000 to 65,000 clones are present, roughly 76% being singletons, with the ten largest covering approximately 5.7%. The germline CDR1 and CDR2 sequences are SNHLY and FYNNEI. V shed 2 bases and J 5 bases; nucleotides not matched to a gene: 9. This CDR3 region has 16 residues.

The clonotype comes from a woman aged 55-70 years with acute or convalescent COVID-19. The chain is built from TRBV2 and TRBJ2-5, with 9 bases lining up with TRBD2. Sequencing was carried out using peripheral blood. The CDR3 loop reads CASSEKRGAVRETQYF. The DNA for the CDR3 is TGTGCCAGCAGTGAAAAGCGGGGGGCCGTCCGGGAGACCCAGTACTTC.